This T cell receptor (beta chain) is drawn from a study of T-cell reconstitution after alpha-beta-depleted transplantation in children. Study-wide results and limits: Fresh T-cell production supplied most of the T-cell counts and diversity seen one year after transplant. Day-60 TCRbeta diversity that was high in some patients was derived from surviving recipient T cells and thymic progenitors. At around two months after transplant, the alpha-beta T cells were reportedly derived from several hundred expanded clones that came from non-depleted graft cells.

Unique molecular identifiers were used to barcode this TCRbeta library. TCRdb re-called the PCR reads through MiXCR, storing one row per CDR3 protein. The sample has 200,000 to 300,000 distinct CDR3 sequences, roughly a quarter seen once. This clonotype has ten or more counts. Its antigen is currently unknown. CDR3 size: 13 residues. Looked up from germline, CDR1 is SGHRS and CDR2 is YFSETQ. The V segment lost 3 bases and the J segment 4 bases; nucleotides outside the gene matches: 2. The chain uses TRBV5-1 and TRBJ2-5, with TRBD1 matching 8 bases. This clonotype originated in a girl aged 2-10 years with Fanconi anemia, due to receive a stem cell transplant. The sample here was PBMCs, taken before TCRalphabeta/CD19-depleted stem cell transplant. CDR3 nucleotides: TGCGCCAGCAGCTACGGACAGGGAGAGACCCAGTACTTC. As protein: CASSYGQGETQYF.